This TCR beta chain emerged from a study of T cell changes during pregnancy in multiple sclerosis. Germline assignment: CDR1 SQVTM and CDR2 ANQGSEA. This CDR3 comprises 11 residues. V dropped 6 bases and J dropped 4 bases, with 10 bases sitting between them. Clones were read by immunoSEQ multiplex PCR, and TCRdb kept only the in-frame ones, dropping some. The repertoire has around 100,000 clones, about 91% of them found once; the top ten carry 0.93%. J is TRBJ2-7 and V is TRBV29-1; TRBD2 might be the D (5 bases). The sample here was peripheral blood, taken after pregnancy. The sequence was obtained from a female donor with multiple sclerosis, enrolled in a pregnancy study. CDR3 DNA: TGCAGCGTAGGAGGATTGTACGAGCAGTACTTC. It specifies CSVGGLYEQYF.